These 21 T cell receptor beta chains came from one sample sequenced in a study of CXCR3-negative and CXCR3-positive naive CD8 T cells. TRB cDNA was prepared as libraries by UMI-labeled 5' RACE. Each CDR3 protein gets one entry in TCRdb, which reprocessed the 5' RACE reads and gives no DNA. Its clone listing holds tens of thousands of distinct CDR3 sequences. Sequences were obtained from memory CD8+ T cells from blood. The receptors here all came from a human donor in good health. Some clones in this sample may be carry-over from other donors' samples.

This rearrangement joins TRBV29-1 to TRBJ2-3; the TRBD2 assignment by TCRdb is unverifiable without DNA. The CDR3 extends over 13 amino acids. CDR1 and CDR2 (germline): SQVTM, ANQGSEA. CDR3 loop: CSCRIAGGDTQYF.

The chain employs TRBV4-2 and TRBJ2-3; TCRdb proposes TRBD1, but this gene call is untestable without DNA. CDR1 and CDR2 (germline): LGHNA, YNFKEQ. This CDR3 contains 17 residues. CDR3 sequence: CASSQDRQGSLTDTQYF.

This chain connects TRBV6-5 to TRBJ2-7. The CDR3 sequence is 14 residues long. The V gene's germline CDR1 is MNHEY and CDR2 SVGAGI. The CDR3 spells CASSYFGGSYEQYF.

The rearrangement joins TRBV12-3 or TRBV12-4 to TRBJ2-2; the TRBD1 assignment by TCRdb is unverifiable without DNA. CDR3 size: 15 residues. CDR3 protein: CASSLEGAATGELFF.

This rearrangement joins TRBV6-2 or TRBV6-3 to TRBJ2-3; TCRdb picks TRBD1, but there is no DNA to check that call. The CDR3 contains 15 residues. Germline CDR1 MNHEY, CDR2 SVGEGT. This CDR3 is CASSYSGGAADTQYF.

The chain couples TRBV7-9 to TRBJ2-4; TCRdb reports TRBD2, a call that lacks DNA to check it against. Germline-derived CDR1 and CDR2 are SEHNR and FQNEAQ (reference sequence). The CDR3 length is 16 residues. The CDR3 sequence: CASSRPGGGAKNIQYF.

The chain recombines TRBV6-4 with TRBJ2-1; TCRdb returns TRBD1, unconfirmable since there is no DNA. The V gene's germline CDR1 is MRHNA and CDR2 SNTAGT. The CDR3 contains 15 residues. The CDR3 protein is CASSGFGEGSNEQFF.

The chain couples TRBV29-1 to TRBJ1-2; TCRdb returns TRBD1, unconfirmable since there is no DNA. Germline V lookup: CDR1 SQVTM, CDR2 ANQGSEA. The CDR3 has 15 residues. The CDR3 protein is CSVEDLKVSRYGYTF.

The V and J genes are TRBV29-1 and TRBJ2-5; with no DNA, the TCRdb D assignment of TRBD2 cannot be verified. The CDR3 covers 15 residues. CDR1 is SQVTM, CDR2 ANQGSEA, per germline. CDR3 protein: CSDLPGTSGGETQYF.

J is TRBJ1-5 and V is TRBV6-2 or TRBV6-3; TCRdb designates TRBD1, a call that cannot be tested without DNA. The CDR3 length is 15 residues. Per the germline V gene, CDR1 is MNHEY and CDR2 is SVGEGT. CDR3 protein: CATRTGGSSNQPQHF.

This chain connects TRBV5-6 to TRBJ1-1. Germline V gene data show CDR1 as SGHDT and CDR2 as YYEEEE. CDR3 length: 13 residues. CDR3: CASSSWGGTEAFF.

The CDR3 sequence is CASSLMGAGANVLTF. The rearrangement uses TRBV11-2 and TRBJ2-6; TCRdb lists TRBD1, though no DNA is available to test this call. The CDR3 is made up of 15 amino acids. Germline lookup yields CDR1 SGHAT and CDR2 FQNNGV. Full variable domain (rest looked up from reference TRBV11-2 and TRBJ2-6): EAGVAQSPRYKIIEKRQSVAFWCNPISGHATLYWYQQILGQGPKLLIQFQNNGVVDDSQLPKDRFSAERLKGVDSTLKIQPAKLEDSAVYLCASSLMGAGANVLTFGAGSRLTVL.

Considering frequency, this clonotype is medium-sized. The gene calls are TRBV4-3 and TRBJ1-1; checking the TCRdb D call of TRBD1 is not possible without DNA. Germline V gene lookup returns CDR1 LGHNA and CDR2 YSLEER. This CDR3 is 16 amino acids long. This chain's CDR3 is CASSQVLLQGDTEAFF.

The chain's CDR3 is CSADGLAGGDEQFF. This chain uses TRBV20-1 with TRBJ2-1; TCRdb lists TRBD2, though no DNA is available to test this call. The CDR3 totals 14 residues. Germline V lookup: CDR1 DFQATT, CDR2 SNEGSKA (reference sequence).

The chain joins TRBV28 to TRBJ2-1; the D gene TCRdb calls, TRBD1, cannot be checked with no DNA. This CDR3 is built from 13 residues. The germline V gene encodes CDR1 MDHEN and CDR2 SYDVKM. CDR3 sequence reads: CASSPTGYNEQFF.

The chain carries TRBV5-5 and TRBJ2-7; TCRdb gives TRBD2 as the D gene, but with no DNA this cannot be confirmed. Germline V gene lookup returns CDR1 SGHKS and CDR2 YYEKEE (reference sequence). CDR3 size: 15 residues. This CDR3 is CASSSGTSGTYEQYF.

The rearrangement links TRBV2 to TRBJ2-1. The CDR3 length is 13 residues. Germline CDR1 and CDR2: SNHLY and FYNNEI. CDR3 protein: CASSELFDNEQFF.

This chain uses TRBV6-2 or TRBV6-3 with TRBJ2-7; the D call of TRBD1 rests on TCRdb alone, since no DNA is present to check it. In germline, CDR1 is MNHEY, CDR2 SVGEGT. The CDR3 consists of 13 residues. CDR3 sequence: CASSPGHSYEQYF.

The chain carries TRBV29-1 and TRBJ2-5; TCRdb gives TRBD2 as the D gene, but with no DNA this cannot be confirmed. This CDR3 has 12 amino acids. CDR1 is SQVTM, CDR2 ANQGSEA, per germline. CDR3: CSVEGSSGGAGF.

The chain carries TRBV4-3 and TRBJ1-2. The length of the CDR3 is 15 residues. Germline V gives CDR1 LGHNA, CDR2 YSLEER. CDR3: CASSQAAWGVGGYTF.

The chain couples TRBV29-1 to TRBJ2-3; the D call from TCRdb, TRBD2, cannot be confirmed without DNA. Per germline, CDR1 SQVTM and CDR2 ANQGSEA. CDR3 length: 14 amino acids. CDR3: CSALGSGMTDTQYF.